Each of the 5 T cell receptor beta chains below was sequenced from the same sample in a study of blood T cell repertoires in COVID-19. Assay: immunoSEQ multiplex PCR; the TCRdb copy retains only in-frame clones and omits some. The sample records under 150,000 clones, around 83% being singletons. Sequenced: peripheral blood. These receptors were taken from a man at least 80 years old with active or convalescent COVID-19.

The chain has TRBV27 and TRBJ2-7, with 9 bases aligning to TRBD2. Germline V gives CDR1 MNHEY, CDR2 SMNVEV (reference sequence). This CDR3 is 15 amino acids long. V gave up 4 bases and J gave up 3 bases; unmatched junction bases: 7. The CDR3 coding sequence is TGTGCCAGCAGTTCCATAGCGGGGGAGGTCTACGAGCAGTACTTC. As protein: CASSSIAGEVYEQYF.

CDR3 bases: TGTGCCAGCAGCTCCACCTCGGCACGGGGGGAGCAGTACTTC. It codes for CASSSTSARGEQYF. The chain uses TRBV9 and TRBJ2-7; tentative D call: TRBD2 (6 bases). V dropped 4 bases and J dropped 7 bases, with 18 bases sitting between them. Germline V gene data show CDR1 as SGDLS and CDR2 as YYNGEE. CDR3 size: 14 residues.

This clone has a handful of counts. The J gene is TRBJ2-3, the V gene TRBV6-4; 10 bases map to TRBD2. CDR1 and CDR2 (germline): MRHNA, SNTAGT. The V gene end was trimmed by 6 bases and the J gene end by 4 bases; junction bases not matched to a gene: 4. There are 14 residues in the CDR3. The CDR3 region is CASSRAGGPDTQYF. The CDR3 DNA follows: TGTGCCAGCAGCCGAGCGGGGGGGCCAGATACGCAGTATTTT.

The gene calls are TRBV16 and TRBJ2-7; 10 positions agree with TRBD1. This CDR3 has 14 residues. The V gene's germline CDR1 is KGHSY and CDR2 FQNENV. V lost 5 bases, J lost 5 bases, and 6 bases stayed unmatched. CDR3 in amino acids: CASSTRQGADEQYF. The CDR3 DNA is TGTGCCAGCAGCACGCGACAGGGGGCCGACGAGCAGTACTTC.

Only a few counts were recorded for this clone. The V and J genes are TRBV7-3 and TRBJ2-3; 10 bases line up with TRBD2. The CDR3 is made up of 16 amino acids. With V trimmed by 0 bases and J by 2 bases, 2 bases remained unmatched. CDR1 and CDR2 from the germline V gene are SGHTA and FQGTGA. In DNA, the CDR3 is TGTGCCAGCAGCTTAACTAGCGGGGGGTACACAGATACGCAGTATTTT. This encodes CASSLTSGGYTDTQYF.